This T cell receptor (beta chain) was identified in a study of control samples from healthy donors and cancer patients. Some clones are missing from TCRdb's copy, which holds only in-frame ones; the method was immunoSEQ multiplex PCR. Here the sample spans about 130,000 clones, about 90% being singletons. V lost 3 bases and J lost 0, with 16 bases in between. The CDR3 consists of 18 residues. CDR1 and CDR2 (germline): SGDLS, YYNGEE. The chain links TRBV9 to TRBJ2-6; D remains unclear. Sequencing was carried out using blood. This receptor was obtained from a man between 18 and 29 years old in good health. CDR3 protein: CASSAQKDVGSGANVLTF. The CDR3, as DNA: TGTGCCAGCAGCGCCCAGAAGGACGTAGGCTCTGGGGCCAACGTCCTGACTTTC. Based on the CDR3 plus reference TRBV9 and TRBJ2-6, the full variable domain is DSGVTQTPKHLITATGQRVTLRCSPRSGDLSVYWYQQSLDQGLQFLIQYYNGEERAKGNILERFSAQQFPDLHSELNLSSLELGDSALYFCASSAQKDVGSGANVLTFGAGSRLTVL.